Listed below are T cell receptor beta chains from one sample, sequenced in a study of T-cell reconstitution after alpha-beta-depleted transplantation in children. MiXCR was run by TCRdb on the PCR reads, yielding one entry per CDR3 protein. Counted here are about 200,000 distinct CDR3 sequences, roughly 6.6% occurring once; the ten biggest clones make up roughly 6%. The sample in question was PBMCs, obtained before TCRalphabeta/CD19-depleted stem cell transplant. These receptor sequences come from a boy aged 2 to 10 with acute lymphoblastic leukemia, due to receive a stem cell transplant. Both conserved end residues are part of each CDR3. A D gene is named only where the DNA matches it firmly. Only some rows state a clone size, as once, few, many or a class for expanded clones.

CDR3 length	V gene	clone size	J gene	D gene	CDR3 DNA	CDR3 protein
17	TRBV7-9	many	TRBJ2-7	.	TGTGCCAGCAGCTCCCCGGGCTCCGAAGGCGTCCCCTACGAGCAGTACTTC	CASSSPGSEGVPYEQYF
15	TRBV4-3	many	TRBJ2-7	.	TGCGCCAGCAGCCAAGAAGCGGATAGCTCCTACGAGCAGTACTTC	CASSQEADSSYEQYF
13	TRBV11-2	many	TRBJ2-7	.	TGTGCCAGCAGCTTAGTCGATGGCTACGAGCAGTACTTC	CASSLVDGYEQYF
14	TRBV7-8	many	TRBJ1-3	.	TGTGCCAGCAGCTCCGAATTGAATGGAAACACCATATATTTT	CASSSELNGNTIYF
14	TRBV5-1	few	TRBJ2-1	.	TGCGCCAGCAGCTTGACGGGAGCTAACAATGAGCAGTTCTTC	CASSLTGANNEQFF
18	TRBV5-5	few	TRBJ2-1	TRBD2	TGTGCCAGCAGCTCTGGACGGCGGGGGGCCAATAGGTACAATGAGCAGTTCTTC	CASSSGRRGANRYNEQFF
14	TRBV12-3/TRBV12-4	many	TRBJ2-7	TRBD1	TGTGCCAGCAGTCCTGACAGGGTACCCTACGAGCAGTACTTC	CASSPDRVPYEQYF
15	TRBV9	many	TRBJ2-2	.	TGTGCCAGCAGCGTTGGCGGGATAAACACCGGGGAGCTGTTTTTT	CASSVGGINTGELFF
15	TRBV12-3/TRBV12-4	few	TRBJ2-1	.	TGTGCCAGCGCCTCGAGCGGACCAGGCTTATATGAGCAGTTCTTC	CASASSGPGLYEQFF
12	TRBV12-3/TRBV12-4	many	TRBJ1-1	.	TGTGCCAGCTCGCCTCGGGGTGATGAAGCTTTCTTT	CASSPRGDEAFF
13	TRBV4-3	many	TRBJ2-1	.	TGCGCCAGCAGCCAGGGGTATTGGAATGAGCAGTTCTTC	CASSQGYWNEQFF
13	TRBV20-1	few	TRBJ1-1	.	TGCAGTGCTAGTCACATCACTCACACTGAAGCTTTCTTT	CSASHITHTEAFF
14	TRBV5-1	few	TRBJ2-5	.	TGCGCCAGCAGCTTGCAGACAACCTCGAAGACCCAGTACTTC	CASSLQTTSKTQYF
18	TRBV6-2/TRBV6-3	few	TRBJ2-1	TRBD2	TGTGCCAGCAGCCCTCTAGCGGGAGGTCGGGGCTCCTACAATGAGCAGTTCTTC	CASSPLAGGRGSYNEQFF
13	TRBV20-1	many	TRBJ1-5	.	TGCAGTGCCGGGGGACGGAGCAATCAGCCCCAGCATTTT	CSAGGRSNQPQHF
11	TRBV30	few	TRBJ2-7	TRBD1	TGTGCCTGGAGCCCAGGGGGCGAGCAGTACTTC	CAWSPGGEQYF
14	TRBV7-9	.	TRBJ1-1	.	TGTGCCAGCAGCTTCAAGAGATCGGACAGTAGAGCTTTCTTT	CASSFKRSDSRAFF
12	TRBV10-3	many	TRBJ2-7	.	TGTGCCATCGGGAAGGGCCCAGGGGAGCAGTACTTC	CAIGKGPGEQYF
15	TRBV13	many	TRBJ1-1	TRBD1	TGTGCCAGCAGCTTACGACAGGGCGCGTACACTGAAGCTTTCTTT	CASSLRQGAYTEAFF
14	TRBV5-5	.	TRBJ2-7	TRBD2	TGTGCCAGCAGCTTGGGGCGGGGGGGCAACGAGCAGTACTTC	CASSLGRGGNEQYF
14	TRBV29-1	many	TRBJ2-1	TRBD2	TGCAGCGTTGAAGGAAGCGGGAGGGCACAGGAGCAGTTCTTC	CSVEGSGRAQEQFF
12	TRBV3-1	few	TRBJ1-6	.	TGTGCCAGCAGCCAATGGGGATCACCCCTCCACTTT	CASSQWGSPLHF
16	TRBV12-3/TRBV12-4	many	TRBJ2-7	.	TGTGCCAGCAGTATCCGATCTGGCAGGTATCTGCACGAGCAGTACTTC	CASSIRSGRYLHEQYF
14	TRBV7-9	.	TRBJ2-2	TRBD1	TGTGCCAGCAGCCCGGACAGGGCCGCCGGGGAGCTGTTTTTT	CASSPDRAAGELFF
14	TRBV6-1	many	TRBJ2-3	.	TGTGCCAGCAGTCTTGCGACTTCTTCTGATACGCAGTATTTT	CASSLATSSDTQYF
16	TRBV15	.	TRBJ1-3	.	TGTGCCACCAGCAGCGAGAGAAGGAGCTCTGGAAACACCATATATTTT	CATSSERRSSGNTIYF
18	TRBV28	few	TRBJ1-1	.	TGTGCCAGCAGTCGGACGGCCGGCTTTTCAGGCCATGGCACTGAAGCTTTCTTT	CASSRTAGFSGHGTEAFF
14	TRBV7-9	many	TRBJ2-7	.	TGTGCCAGCAGCTTAGAATTCAACCGGGACCGGCAGTACTTC	CASSLEFNRDRQYF
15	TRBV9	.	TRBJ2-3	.	TGTGCCAGCAGCGTAGCCTCGGGGGGCACAGATACGCAGTATTTT	CASSVASGGTDTQYF